The source of this T cell receptor (beta chain) is a study of blood T cell repertoires in COVID-19. The CDR3 has 14 amino acids. V lost 4 bases and J 1 base, leaving 11 bases between the germline ends. Germline CDR1 reads LNHDA; CDR2 reads SQIVND (reference sequence). The table came from immunoSEQ multiplex PCR; TCRdb's copy has only in-frame clones and leaves some out. The sample yields roughly 100,000 clones, over 70% seen once. The table lists this clone with a count of one. Other DNA sequences from this sample encode an identical CDR3 as well. Sequenced: peripheral blood. The source is a man over 45 with acute or convalescent COVID-19. This chain links TRBV19 with TRBJ2-7; TRBD1 might be the D (7 bases). CDR3 DNA: TGTGCCAGTAGTAGCGGGACAGCTTCCTACGAGCAGTACTTC. It is translated as CASSSGTASYEQYF.